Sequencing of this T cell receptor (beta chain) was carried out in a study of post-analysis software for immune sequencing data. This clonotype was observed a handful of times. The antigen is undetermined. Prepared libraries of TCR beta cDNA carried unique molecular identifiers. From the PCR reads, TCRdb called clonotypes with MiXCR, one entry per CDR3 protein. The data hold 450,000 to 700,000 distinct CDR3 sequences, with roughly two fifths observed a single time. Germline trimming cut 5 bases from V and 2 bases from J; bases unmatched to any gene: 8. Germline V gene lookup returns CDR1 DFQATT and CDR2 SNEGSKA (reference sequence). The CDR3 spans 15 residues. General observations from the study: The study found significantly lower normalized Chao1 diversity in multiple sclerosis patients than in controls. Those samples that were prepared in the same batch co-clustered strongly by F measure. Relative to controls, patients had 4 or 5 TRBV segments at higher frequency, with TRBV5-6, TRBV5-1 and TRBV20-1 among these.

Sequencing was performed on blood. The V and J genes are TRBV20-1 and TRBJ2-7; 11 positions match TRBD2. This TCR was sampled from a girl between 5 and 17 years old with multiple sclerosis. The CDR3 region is CSARSTSGDPYEQYF. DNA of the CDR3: TGCAGTGCTCGATCGACTAGCGGGGACCCCTACGAGCAGTACTTC.